Sequencing of this T cell receptor beta chain was carried out in a study of T cell repertoires in cytomegalovirus infection. Study context: It was the public TCR beta signatures that indicated both CMV infection and matching HLA type.

Worth noting for this clonotype: Its antigen is undetermined.

The V gene lost 3 bases and the J gene lost 4 bases, with 18 bases spanning the gap. Germline V gene data show CDR1 as DFQATT and CDR2 as SNEGSKA (reference sequence). The length of the CDR3 is 16 residues. In TCRdb, the reads were re-called with MiXCR into one record per CDR3 protein. The sample shows hundreds of thousands of distinct CDR3 sequences, about 9.2% of them seen only once. Findings and caveats of the study: There were carriers of CMV plus the relevant HLA, and cumulative public TCR beta family frequency identified them. Ex vivo responses were dominated by HLA-C-restricted CMV-specific TCR beta clonotypes.

The specimen was PBMCs. The chain employs TRBV20-1 and TRBJ2-2; D gene uncertain. This receptor was obtained from a human donor in good health (CMV status not recorded). Some clones in this sample may be carry-over from other donors' samples. Written as DNA, the CDR3 is TGCAGTGCTAGTTCTCCCCGCGTCTTTAGCACCGGGGAGCTGTTTTTT. It encodes CSASSPRVFSTGELFF.